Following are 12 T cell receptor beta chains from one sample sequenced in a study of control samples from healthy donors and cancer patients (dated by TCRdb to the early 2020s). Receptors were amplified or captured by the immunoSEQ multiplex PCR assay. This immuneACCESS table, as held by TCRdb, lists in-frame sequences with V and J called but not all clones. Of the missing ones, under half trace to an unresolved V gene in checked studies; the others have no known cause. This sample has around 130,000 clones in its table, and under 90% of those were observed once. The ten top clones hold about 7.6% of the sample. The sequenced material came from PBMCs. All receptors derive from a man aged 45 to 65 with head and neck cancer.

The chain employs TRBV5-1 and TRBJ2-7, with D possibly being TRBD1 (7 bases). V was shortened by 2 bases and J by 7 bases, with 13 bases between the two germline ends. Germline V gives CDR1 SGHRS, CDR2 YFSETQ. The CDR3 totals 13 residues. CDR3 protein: CASSFEGAGEQYF. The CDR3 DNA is TGCGCCAGCAGCTTCGAGGGGGCGGGAGAGCAGTACTTC.

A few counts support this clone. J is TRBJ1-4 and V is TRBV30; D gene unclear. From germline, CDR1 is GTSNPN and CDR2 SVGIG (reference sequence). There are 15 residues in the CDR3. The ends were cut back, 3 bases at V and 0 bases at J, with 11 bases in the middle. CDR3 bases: TGTGCCTGGAGCCCCCTCCTGGCAACTAATGAAAAACTGTTTTTT. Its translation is CAWSPLLATNEKLFF. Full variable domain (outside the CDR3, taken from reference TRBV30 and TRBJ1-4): SQTIHQWPATLVQPVGSPLSLECTVEGTSNPNLYWYRQAAGRGLQLLFYSVGIGQISSEVPQNLSASRPQDRQFILSSKKLLLSDSGFYLCAWSPLLATNEKLFFGSGTQLSVL.

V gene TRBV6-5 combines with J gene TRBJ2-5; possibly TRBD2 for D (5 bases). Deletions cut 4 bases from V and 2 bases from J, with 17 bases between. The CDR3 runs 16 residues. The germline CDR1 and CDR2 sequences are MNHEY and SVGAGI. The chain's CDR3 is CASSSSGLAEQETQYF. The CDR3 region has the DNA TGTGCCAGCAGTTCCTCTGGGCTAGCAGAGCAAGAGACCCAGTACTTC.

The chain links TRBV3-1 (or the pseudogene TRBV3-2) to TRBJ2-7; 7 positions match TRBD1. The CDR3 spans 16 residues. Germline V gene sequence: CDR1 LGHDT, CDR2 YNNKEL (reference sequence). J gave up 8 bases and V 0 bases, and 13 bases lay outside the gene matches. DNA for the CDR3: TGTGCCAGCAGCCAAGATTGGGGACAGAGGGTCGTCAAGCAGTACTTC. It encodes CASSQDWGQRVVKQYF.

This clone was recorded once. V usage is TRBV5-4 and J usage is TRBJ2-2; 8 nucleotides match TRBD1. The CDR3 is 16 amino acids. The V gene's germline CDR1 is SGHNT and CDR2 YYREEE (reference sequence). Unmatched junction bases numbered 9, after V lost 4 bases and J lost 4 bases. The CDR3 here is CASSGFGQGRTGELFF. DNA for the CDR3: TGTGCCAGCAGCGGTTTTGGACAGGGCCGCACCGGGGAGCTGTTTTTT.

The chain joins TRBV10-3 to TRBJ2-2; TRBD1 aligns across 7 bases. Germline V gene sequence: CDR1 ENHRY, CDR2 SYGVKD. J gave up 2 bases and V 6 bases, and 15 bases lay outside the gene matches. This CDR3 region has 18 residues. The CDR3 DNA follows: TGTGCCATCAGCGCCCCCCCTTGGGGACAGATCAACACCGGGGAGCTGTTTTTT. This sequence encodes CAISAPPWGQINTGELFF.

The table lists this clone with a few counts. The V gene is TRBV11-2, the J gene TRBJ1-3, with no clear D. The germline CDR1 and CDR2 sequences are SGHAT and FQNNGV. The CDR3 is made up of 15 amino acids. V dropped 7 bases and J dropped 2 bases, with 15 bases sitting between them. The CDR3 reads CASTRGGSPGNTIYF. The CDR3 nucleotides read TGTGCCAGCACCCGTGGCGGGAGCCCTGGAAACACCATATATTTT. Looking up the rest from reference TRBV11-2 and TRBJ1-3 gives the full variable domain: EAGVAQSPRYKIIEKRQSVAFWCNPISGHATLYWYQQILGQGPKLLIQFQNNGVVDDSQLPKDRFSAERLKGVDSTLKIQPAKLEDSAVYLCASTRGGSPGNTIYFGEGSWLTVV.

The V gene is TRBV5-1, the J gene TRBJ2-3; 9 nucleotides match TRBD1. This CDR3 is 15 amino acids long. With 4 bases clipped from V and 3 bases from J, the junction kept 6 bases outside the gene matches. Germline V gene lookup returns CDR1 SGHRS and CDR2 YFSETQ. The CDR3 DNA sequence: TGCGCCAGCAGCGCCCGGGACAGGGCTACAGATACGCAGTATTTT. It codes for CASSARDRATDTQYF.

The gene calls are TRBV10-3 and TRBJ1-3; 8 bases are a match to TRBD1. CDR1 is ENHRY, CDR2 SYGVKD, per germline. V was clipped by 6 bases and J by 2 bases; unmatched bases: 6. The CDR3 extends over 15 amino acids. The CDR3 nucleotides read TGTGCCATCAGCGCCAGGGGGCTGGCTGGAAACACCATATATTTT. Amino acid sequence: CAISARGLAGNTIYF.

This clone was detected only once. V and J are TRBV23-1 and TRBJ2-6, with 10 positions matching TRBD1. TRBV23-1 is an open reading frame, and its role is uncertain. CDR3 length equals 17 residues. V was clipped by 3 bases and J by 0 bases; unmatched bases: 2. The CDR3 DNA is TGCGCCAGCAGTCAGGGGACAGGGGTCTCTGGGGCCAACGTCCTGACTTTC. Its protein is CASSQGTGVSGANVLTF.

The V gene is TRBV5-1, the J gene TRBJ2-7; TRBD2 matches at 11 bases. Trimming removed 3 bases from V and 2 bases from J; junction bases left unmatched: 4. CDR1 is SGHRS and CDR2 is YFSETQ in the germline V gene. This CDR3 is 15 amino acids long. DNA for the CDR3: TGCGCCAGCAGCTCAACTAGCGGGAGCCCCTACGAGCAGTACTTC. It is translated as CASSSTSGSPYEQYF. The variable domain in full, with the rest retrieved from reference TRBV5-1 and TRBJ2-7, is KAGVTQTPRYLIKTRGQQVTLSCSPISGHRSVSWYQQTPGQGLQFLFEYFSETQRNKGNFPGRFSGRQFSNSRSEMNVSTLELGDSALYLCASSSTSGSPYEQYFGPGTRLTVT.

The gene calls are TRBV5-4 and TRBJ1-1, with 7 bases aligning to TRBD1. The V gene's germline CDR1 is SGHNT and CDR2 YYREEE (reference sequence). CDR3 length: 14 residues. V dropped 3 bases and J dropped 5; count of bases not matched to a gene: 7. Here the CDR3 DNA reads TGTGCCAGCAGCTCATCACAGGGGTTGACTGAAGCTTTCTTT. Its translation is CASSSSQGLTEAFF.